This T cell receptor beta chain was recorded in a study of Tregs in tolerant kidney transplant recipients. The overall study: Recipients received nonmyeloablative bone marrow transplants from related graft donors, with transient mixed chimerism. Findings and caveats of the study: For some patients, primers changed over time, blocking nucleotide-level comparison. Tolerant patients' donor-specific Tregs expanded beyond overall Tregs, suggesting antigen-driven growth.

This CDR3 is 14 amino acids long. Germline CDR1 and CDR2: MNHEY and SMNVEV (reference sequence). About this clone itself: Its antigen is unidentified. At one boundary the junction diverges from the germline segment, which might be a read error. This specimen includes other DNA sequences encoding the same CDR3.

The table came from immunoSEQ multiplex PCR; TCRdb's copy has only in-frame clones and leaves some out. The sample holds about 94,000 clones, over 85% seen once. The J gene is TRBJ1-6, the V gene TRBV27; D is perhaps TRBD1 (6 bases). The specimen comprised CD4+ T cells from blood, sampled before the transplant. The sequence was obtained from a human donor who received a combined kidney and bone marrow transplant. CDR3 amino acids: CASSSHRAYSPLHF. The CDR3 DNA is TGTGCCAGCAGTTCACACAGGGCGTATTCCCCCCTCCACTTT.